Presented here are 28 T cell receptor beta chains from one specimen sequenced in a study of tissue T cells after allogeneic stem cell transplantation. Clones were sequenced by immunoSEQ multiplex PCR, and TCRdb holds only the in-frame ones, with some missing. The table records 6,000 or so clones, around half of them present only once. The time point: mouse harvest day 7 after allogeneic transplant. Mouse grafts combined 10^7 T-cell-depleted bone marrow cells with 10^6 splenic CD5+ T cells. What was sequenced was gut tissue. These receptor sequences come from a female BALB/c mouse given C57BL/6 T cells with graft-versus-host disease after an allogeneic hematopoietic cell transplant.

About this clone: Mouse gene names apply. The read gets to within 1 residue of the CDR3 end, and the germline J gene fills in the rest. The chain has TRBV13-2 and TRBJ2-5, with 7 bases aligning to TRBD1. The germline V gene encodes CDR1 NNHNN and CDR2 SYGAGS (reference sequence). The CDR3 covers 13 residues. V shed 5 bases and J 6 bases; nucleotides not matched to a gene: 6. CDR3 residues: CASGTGMGDTQYF. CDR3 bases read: TGTGCCAGCGGGACAGGGATGGGGGACACCCAGTAC.

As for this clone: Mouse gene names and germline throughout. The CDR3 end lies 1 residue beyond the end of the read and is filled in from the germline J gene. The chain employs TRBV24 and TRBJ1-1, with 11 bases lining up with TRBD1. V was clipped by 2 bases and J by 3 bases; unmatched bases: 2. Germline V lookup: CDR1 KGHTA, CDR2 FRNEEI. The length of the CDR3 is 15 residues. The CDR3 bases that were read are TGTGCCAGCAGTCTGCTGGGACAGGGGGACACAGAAGTCTTC. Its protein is CASSLLGQGDTEVF. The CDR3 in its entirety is CASSLLGQGDTEVFF.

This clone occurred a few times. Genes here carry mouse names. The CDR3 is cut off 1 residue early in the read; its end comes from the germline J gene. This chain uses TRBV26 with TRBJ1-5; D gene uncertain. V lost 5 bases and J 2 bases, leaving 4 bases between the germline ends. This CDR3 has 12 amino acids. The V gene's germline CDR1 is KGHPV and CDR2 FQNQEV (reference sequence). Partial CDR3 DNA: TGTGCCAGCAGTTGGGACAACCAGGCTCCGCTT. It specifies CASSWDNQAPL. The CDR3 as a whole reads CASSWDNQAPLF.

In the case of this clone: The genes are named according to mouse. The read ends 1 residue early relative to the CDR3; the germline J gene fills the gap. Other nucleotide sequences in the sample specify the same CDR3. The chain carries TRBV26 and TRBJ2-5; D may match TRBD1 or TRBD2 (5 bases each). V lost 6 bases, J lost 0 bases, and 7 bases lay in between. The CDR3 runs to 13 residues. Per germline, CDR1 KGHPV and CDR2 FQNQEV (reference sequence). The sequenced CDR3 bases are TGTGCCAGCAGCCGGGACAACCAAGACACCCAGTAC. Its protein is CASSRDNQDTQY. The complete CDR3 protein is CASSRDNQDTQYF.

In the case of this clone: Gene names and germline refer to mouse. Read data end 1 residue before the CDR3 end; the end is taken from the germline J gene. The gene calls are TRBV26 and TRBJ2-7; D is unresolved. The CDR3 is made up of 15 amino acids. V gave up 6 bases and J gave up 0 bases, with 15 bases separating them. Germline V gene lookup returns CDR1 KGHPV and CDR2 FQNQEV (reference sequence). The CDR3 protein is CASRRRHLSSYEQYF. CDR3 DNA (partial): TGTGCCAGCAGACGAAGACACCTTAGCTCCTATGAACAGTAC.

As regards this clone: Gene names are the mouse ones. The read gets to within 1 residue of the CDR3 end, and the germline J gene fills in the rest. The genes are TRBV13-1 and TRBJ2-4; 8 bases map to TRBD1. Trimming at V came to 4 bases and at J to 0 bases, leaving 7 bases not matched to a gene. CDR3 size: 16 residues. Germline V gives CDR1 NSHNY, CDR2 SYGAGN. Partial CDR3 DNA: TGTGCCAGCAGTTGGACAGGGAGGGGGAGTCAAAACACCTTGTAC. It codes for CASSWTGRGSQNTLY. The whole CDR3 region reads CASSWTGRGSQNTLYF.

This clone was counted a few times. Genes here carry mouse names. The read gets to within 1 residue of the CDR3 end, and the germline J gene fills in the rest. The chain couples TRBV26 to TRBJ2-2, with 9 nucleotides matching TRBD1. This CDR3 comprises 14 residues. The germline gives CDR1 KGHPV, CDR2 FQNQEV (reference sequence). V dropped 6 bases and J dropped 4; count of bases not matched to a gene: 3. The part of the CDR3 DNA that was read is TGTGCCAGCAGGGGACAGGGCGGCACCGGGCAGCTCTAC. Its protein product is CASRGQGGTGQLY. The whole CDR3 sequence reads CASRGQGGTGQLYF.

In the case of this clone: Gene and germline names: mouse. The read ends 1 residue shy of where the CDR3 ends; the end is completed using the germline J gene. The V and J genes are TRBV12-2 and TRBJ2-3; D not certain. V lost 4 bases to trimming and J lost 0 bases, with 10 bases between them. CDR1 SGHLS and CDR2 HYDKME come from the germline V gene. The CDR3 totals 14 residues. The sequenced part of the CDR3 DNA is TGTGCCAGCTCCCCGGGGTCTAGTGCAGAAACGCTGTAT. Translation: CASSPGSSAETLY. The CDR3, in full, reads CASSPGSSAETLYF.

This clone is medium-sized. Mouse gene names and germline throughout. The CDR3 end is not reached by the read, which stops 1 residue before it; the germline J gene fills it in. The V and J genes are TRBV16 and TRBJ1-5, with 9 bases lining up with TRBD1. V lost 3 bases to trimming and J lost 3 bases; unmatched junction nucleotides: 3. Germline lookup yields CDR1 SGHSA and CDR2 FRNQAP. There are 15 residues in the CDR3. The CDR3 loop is CASSFSTGGNQAPLF. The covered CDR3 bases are TGTGCAAGCAGCTTCTCGACAGGGGGCAACCAGGCTCCGCTT.

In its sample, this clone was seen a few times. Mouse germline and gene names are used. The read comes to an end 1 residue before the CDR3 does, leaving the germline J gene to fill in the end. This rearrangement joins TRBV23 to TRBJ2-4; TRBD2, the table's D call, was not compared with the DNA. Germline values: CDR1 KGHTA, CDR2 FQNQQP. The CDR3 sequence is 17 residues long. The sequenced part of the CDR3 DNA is TGCTCCAGCAGTCAATCAGGGGGGGGCGCGAGTCAAAACACCTTGTAC. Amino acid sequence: CSSSQSGGGASQNTLY. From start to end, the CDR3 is CSSSQSGGGASQNTLYF.

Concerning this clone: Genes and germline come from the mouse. The sequenced part of the CDR3 DNA is TGTGCCAGCAGTCTCTGGGGATCCTATGAACAGTAC. This translates into CASSLWGSYEQY. The whole CDR3 is CASSLWGSYEQYF. V and J are TRBV26 and TRBJ2-7, with D tentatively TRBD2 (6 bases). The read ends 1 residue before the CDR3 terminus; that terminus is restored from the germline J gene. Trimming left V 3 bases short and J 1 base short, with 7 bases between. The CDR3 loop spans 13 amino acids. CDR1 is KGHPV, CDR2 FQNQEV, per germline (reference sequence).

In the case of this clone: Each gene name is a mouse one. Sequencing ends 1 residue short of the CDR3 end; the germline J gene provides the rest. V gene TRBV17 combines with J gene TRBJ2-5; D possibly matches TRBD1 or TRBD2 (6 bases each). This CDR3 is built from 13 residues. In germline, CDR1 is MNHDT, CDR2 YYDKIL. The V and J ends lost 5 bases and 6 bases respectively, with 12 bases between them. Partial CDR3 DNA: TGTGCTAGCAGTGTCGGGGGCGTGGACACCCAGTAC. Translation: CASSVGGVDTQY. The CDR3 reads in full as CASSVGGVDTQYF. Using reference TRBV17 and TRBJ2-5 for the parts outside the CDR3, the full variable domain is DTTVKQNPRYKLARVGKPVNLICSQTMNHDTMYWYQKKPNQAPKLLLFYYDKILNREADTFEKFQSSRPNNSFCSLYIGSAGLEYSAMYLCASSVGGVDTQYFGPGTRLLVL.

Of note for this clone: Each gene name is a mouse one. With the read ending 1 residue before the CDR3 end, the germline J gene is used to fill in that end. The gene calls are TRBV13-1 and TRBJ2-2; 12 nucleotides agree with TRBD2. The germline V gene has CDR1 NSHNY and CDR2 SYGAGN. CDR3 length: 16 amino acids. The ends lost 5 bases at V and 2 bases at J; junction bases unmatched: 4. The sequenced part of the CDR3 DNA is TGTGCCAGCAGAGACTGGGGGGGCGCGAACACCGGGCAGCTCTAC. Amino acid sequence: CASRDWGGANTGQLY. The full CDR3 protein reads CASRDWGGANTGQLYF.

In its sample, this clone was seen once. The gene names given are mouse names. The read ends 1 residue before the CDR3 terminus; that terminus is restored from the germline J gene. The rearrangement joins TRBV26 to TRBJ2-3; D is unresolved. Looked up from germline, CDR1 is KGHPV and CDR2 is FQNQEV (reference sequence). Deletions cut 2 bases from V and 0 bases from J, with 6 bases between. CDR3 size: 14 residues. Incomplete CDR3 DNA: TGTGCCAGCAGTCTGGCACCTAGTGCAGAAACGCTGTAT. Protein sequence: CASSLAPSAETLY. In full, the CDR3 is CASSLAPSAETLYF.

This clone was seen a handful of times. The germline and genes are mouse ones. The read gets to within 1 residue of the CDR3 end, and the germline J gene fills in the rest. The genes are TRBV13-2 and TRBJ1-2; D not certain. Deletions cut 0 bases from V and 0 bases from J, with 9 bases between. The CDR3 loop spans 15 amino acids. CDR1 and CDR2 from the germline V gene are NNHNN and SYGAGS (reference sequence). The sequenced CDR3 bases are TGTGCCAGCGGTGATGCCGCAAATCCAAACTCCGACTACACC. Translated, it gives CASGDAANPNSDYT. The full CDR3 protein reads CASGDAANPNSDYTF.

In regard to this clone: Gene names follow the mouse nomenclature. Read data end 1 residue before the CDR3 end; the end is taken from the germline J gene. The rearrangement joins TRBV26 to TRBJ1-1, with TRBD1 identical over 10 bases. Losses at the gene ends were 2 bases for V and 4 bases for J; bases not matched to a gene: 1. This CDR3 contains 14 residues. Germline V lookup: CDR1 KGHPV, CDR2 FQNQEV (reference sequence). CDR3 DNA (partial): TGTGCCAGCAGTCTGGACAGGGGGCCCACAGAAGTCTTC. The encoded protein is CASSLDRGPTEVF. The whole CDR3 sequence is CASSLDRGPTEVFF.

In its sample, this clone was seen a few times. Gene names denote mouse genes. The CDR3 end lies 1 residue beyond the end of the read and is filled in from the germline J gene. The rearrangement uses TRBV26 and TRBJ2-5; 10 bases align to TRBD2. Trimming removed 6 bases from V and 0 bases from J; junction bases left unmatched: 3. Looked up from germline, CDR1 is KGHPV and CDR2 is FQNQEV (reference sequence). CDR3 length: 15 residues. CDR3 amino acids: CASRRDWGNQDTQYF. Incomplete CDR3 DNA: TGTGCCAGCAGAAGGGACTGGGGTAACCAAGACACCCAGTAC.

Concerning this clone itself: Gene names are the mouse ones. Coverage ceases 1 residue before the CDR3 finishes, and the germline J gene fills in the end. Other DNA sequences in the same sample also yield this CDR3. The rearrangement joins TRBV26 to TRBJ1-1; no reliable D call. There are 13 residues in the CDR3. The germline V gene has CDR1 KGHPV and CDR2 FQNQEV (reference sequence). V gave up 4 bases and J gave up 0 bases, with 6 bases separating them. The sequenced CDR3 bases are TGTGCCAGCAGTCCTGGACAGAACACAGAAGTCTTC. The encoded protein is CASSPGQNTEVF. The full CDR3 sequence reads CASSPGQNTEVFF.

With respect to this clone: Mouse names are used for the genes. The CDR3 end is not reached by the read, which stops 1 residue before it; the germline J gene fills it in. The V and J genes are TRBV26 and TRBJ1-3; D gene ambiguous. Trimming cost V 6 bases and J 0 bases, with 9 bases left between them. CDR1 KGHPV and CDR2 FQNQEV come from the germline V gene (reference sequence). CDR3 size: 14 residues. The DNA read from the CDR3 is TGTGCCAGCAGCCTCAGGTATTCTGGAAATACGCTCTAT. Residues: CASSLRYSGNTLY. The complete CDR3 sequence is CASSLRYSGNTLYF.

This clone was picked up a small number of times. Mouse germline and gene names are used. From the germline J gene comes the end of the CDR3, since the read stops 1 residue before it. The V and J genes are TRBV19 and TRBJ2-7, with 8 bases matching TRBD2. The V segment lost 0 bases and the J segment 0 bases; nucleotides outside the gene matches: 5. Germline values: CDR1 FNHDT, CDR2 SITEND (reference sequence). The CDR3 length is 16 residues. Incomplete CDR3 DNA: TGTGCCAGCAGTATAGCTGGGGGGACTCACTCCTATGAACAGTAC. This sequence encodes CASSIAGGTHSYEQY. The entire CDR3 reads CASSIAGGTHSYEQYF.

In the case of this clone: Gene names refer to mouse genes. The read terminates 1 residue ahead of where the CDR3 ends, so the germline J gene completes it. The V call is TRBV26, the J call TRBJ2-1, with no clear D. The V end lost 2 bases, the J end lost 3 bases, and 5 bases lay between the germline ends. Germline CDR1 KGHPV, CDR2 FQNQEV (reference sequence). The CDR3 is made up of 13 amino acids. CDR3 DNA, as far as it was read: TGTGCCAGCAGTCTGGGGGTCTATGCTGAGCAGTTC. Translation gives CASSLGVYAEQF. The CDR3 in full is CASSLGVYAEQFF.

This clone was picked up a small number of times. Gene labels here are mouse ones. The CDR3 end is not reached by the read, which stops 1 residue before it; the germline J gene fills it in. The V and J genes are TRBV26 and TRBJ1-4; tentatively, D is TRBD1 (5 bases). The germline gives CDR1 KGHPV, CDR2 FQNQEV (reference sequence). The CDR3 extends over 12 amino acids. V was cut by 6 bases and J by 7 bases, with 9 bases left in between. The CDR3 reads CASSGQSERLFF. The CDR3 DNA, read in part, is TGTGCCAGCAGCGGACAAAGCGAAAGATTATTT. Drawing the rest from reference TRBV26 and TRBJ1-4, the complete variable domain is NSKVIQTPRYLVKGQGQKAKMRCIPEKGHPVVFWYQQNKNNEFKFLINFQNQEVLQQIDMTEKRFSAECPSNSPCSLEIQSSEAGDSALYLCASSGQSERLFFGHGTKLSVL.

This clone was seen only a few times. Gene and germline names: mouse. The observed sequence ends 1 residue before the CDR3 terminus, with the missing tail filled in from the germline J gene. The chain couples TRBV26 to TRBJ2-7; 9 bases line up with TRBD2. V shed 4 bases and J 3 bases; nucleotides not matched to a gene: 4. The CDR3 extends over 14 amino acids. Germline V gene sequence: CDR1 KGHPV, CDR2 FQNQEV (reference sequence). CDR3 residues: CASSPPGLGYEQYF. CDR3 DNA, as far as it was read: TGTGCCAGCAGTCCACCGGGACTGGGCTATGAACAGTAC.

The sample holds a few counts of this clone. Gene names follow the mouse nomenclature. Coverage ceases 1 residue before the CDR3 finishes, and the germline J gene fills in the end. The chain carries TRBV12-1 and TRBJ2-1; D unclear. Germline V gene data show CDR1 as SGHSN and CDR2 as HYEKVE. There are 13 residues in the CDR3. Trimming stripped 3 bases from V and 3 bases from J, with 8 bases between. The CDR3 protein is CASSVGLYAEQFF. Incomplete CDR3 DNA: TGTGCCAGCTCTGTTGGGCTCTATGCTGAGCAGTTC.

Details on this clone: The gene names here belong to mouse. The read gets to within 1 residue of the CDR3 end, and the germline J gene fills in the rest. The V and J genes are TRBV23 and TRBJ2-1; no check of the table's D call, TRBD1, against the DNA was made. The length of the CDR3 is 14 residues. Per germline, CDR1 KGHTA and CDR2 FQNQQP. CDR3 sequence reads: CSSSPGQGYAEQFF. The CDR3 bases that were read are TGCTCCAGCAGTCCAGGACAGGGCTATGCTGAGCAGTTC.

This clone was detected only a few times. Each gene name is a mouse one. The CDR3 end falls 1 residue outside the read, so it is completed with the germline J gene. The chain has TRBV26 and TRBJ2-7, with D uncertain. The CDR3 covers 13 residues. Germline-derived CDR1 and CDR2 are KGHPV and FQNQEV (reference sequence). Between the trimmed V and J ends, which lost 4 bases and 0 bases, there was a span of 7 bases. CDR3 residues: CASSRSGSYEQYF. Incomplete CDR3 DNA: TGTGCCAGCAGTCGAAGTGGCTCCTATGAACAGTAC.

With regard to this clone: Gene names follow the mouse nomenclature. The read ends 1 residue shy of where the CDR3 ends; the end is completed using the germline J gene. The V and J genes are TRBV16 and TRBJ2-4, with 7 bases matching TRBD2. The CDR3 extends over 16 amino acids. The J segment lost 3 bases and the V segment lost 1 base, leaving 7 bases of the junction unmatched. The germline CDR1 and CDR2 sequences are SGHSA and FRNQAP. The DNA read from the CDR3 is TGTGCAAGCAGCTTAGGTTGGGGGGTGGGACAAAACACCTTGTAC. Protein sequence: CASSLGWGVGQNTLY. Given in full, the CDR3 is CASSLGWGVGQNTLYF.

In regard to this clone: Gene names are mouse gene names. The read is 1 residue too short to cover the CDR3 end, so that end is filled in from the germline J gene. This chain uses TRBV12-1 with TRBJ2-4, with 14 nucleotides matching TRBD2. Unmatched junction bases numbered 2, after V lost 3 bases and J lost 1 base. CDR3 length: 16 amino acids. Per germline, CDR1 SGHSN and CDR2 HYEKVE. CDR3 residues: CASSTGLGGRQNTLYF. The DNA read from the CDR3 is TGTGCCAGCTCTACGGGACTGGGGGGGCGTCAAAACACCTTGTAC.